The rows below give T cell receptor beta chains drawn from one sample of a study of blood T cell dynamics during melanoma immunotherapy. The repertoire was sequenced with immunoSEQ multiplex PCR; TCRdb's copy has only in-frame clones and lacks some. The table lists approximately 12,000 clones, about 86% of them singletons. The specimen was blood, collected from a patient treated with checkpoint blockade. The receptor set was obtained from a human donor with melanoma. The conserved cysteine and the conserved F or W are not part of the CDR3 here. Part of the rows lack a size; the others show once, few, many or a class for expanded clones.

v_gene: TRBV14
abundance: .
CDR3aa: ASTRGTGRYEQY

v_gene: TRBV19
abundance: once
CDR3aa: ASSIWDIPNTEAF

v_gene: TRBV10-3
abundance: .
CDR3aa: AISNRVQETQY

v_gene: TRBV6-5
abundance: .
CDR3aa: ASSYSAGYEAF

v_gene: TRBV29-1
abundance: .
CDR3aa: SVGTAEQPQH

v_gene: TRBV6-1
abundance: .
CDR3aa: ASSEYPGASSGNTIY

v_gene: TRBV5-1
abundance: .
CDR3aa: ASSLTGQELNYGYT

v_gene: TRBV28
abundance: .
CDR3aa: ASSSGSETQY

v_gene: TRBV4-1
abundance: .
CDR3aa: ASSQGGQGYRNEQF

v_gene: TRBV30
abundance: few
CDR3aa: AWSNGASGNTIY

v_gene: TRBV7-3
abundance: .
CDR3aa: ASSFGLYNEQF

v_gene: TRBV11-2
abundance: .
CDR3aa: ASSLGPGNTEAF

v_gene: TRBV5-4
abundance: .
CDR3aa: ASSSQGSKGTQY

v_gene: TRBV4-1
abundance: .
CDR3aa: ASSPSRVGVIAKNIQY

v_gene: TRBV12-2
abundance: .
CDR3aa: ASRLVGPSGRTPSTDTQY

v_gene: TRBV14
abundance: .
CDR3aa: ASSQGGYKADTQY

v_gene: TRBV29-1
abundance: once
CDR3aa: SVADRGRGNTEAF

v_gene: TRBV30
abundance: few
CDR3aa: AWSRNLNTEAF

v_gene: TRBV12-1
abundance: .
CDR3aa: ASSRRLAEGTETQY

v_gene: TRBV2
abundance: .
CDR3aa: ASTLPGGRNFNYGYT

v_gene: TRBV4-1
abundance: .
CDR3aa: ASSRSSDSRGAH

v_gene: TRBV18
abundance: .
CDR3aa: ASSPTGTMLF